Detailed here is one TCR beta chain. Its antigen is not known. These data come from a study of siplizumab effects on memory and regulatory T cells. Assays were performed on roughly 94,000 TCR templates per sample. Some clones are missing from TCRdb's copy, which holds only in-frame ones; the method was immunoSEQ multiplex PCR. This sample carries about 91,000 clones, around 97% of them seen once, and the ten largest clones take under 0.04%. Study-wide findings and caveats: The study found that mappable alloreactive CD4+ clones averaged about 70% Treg-derived with siplizumab and 25% to 30% in controls. Both greater diversity than memory cells and a major contribution to the alloresponse seemed to characterize naive T cells. Only a minority of proliferating CD4+ or CD8+ clones had an assignable naive or memory phenotype, with roughly 75-97% lacking one.

Germline assignment: CDR1 MNHNY and CDR2 SVGAGI (reference sequence). Trimming pared 5 bases from V and 2 bases from J, leaving 10 bases between. This CDR3 contains 13 residues. The J gene is TRBJ2-7, the V gene TRBV6-6, with D possibly TRBD1 on 5 matching bases. This receptor was obtained from a human donor in good health. Sequenced sample: naive CD4+ T cells sorted from blood. Here the CDR3 reads CASSLDRTYEQYF. Written as DNA, the CDR3 is TGTGCCAGCAGTCTTGACAGAACCTACGAGCAGTACTTC.